The T cell receptor beta chain described here comes from a study of cytomegalovirus exposure and HLA in healthy donors. Overall study: Inside one of the first data releases sat some 85 million unique TCRs taken from HLA-typed donors.

Study findings and constraints: Associated with cytomegalovirus, according to the listing, were approximately 160 TCR beta chains. Several of the most significant clusters were apparently associated with common viral pathogens in a later analysis. Earlier findings revealed that most TCR beta V segments proved productive either about 90% or about 30% of the time.

Amplification used 60 Vbeta primers and 13 Jbeta primers. The method was immunoSEQ multiplex PCR; TCRdb's version includes in-frame clones alone and lacks a portion of them. The repertoire holds about 130,000 clones, around three quarters seen once, with 1% in the top ten. V dropped 4 bases and J dropped 9 bases, with 10 bases sitting between them. Germline V gene data show CDR1 as SNHLY and CDR2 as FYNNEI. The CDR3 has 12 amino acids. For this clone: What it binds is unknown.

The chain couples TRBV2 to TRBJ2-4; D gene unclear. The sample was PBMCs. The source is a man aged 35 to 55 in good health and CMV-seronegative. In DNA form, the CDR3 reads TGTGCCAGCAGTGTGACCCCGGGCATTCAGTACTTC. It codes for CASSVTPGIQYF. Full variable domain (outside the CDR3, taken from reference TRBV2 and TRBJ2-4): EPEVTQTPSHQVTQMGQEVILRCVPISNHLYFYWYRQILGQKVEFLVSFYNNEISEKSEIFDDQFSVERPDGSNFTLKIRSTKLEDSAMYFCASSVTPGIQYFGAGTRLSVL.